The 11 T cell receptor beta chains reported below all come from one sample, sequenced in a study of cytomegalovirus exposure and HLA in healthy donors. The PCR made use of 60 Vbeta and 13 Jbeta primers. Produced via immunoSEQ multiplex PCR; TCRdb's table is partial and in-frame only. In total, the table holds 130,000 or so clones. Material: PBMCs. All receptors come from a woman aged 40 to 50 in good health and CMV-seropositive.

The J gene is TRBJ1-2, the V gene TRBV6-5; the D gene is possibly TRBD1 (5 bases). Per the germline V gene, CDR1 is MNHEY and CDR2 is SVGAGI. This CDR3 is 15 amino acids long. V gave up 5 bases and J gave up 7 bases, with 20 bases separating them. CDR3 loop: CASSKGSHSSSGYTF. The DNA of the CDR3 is TGTGCCAGCAGTAAGGGGTCACACTCCTCCTCTGGCTACACCTTC.

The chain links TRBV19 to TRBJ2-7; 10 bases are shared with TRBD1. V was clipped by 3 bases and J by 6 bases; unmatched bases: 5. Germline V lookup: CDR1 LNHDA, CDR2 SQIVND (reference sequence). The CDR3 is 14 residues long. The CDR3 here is CASSIGTGAFEQYF. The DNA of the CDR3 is TGTGCCAGTAGTATTGGGACAGGGGCCTTCGAGCAGTACTTC.

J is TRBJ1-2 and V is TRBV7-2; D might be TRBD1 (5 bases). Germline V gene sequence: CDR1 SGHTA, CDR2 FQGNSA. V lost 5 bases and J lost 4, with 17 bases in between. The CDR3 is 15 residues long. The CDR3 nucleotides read TGTGCCAGCAGCCCACCGACAGTGGAGTCCTATGGCTACACCTTC. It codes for CASSPPTVESYGYTF.

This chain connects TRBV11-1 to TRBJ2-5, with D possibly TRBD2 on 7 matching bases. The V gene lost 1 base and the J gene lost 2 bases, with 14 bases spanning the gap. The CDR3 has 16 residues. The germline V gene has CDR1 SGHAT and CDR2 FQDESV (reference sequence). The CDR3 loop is CASSLGGAGAQETQYF. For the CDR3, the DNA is TGTGCCAGCAGCTTAGGGGGGGCGGGGGCTCAAGAGACCCAGTACTTC.

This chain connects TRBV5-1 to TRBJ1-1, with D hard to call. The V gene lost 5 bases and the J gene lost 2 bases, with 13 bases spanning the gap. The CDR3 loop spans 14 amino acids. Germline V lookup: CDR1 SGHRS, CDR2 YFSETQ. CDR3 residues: CASREDGGNTEAFF. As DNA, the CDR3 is TGCGCCAGCAGGGAAGACGGCGGTAACACTGAAGCTTTCTTT.

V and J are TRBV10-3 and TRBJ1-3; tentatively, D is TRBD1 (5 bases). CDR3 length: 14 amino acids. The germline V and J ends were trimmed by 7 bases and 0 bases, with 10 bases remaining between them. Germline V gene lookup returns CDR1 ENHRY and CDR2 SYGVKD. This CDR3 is CAITRQSSGNTIYF. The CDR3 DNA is TGTGCCATCACTAGACAGAGCTCTGGAAACACCATATATTTT.

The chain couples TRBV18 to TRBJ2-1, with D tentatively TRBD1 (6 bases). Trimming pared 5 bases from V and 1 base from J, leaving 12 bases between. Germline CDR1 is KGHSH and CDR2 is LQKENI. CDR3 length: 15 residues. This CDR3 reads CASSSRTESYNEQFF. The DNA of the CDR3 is TGTGCCAGCTCATCCCGGACAGAATCCTACAATGAGCAGTTCTTC.

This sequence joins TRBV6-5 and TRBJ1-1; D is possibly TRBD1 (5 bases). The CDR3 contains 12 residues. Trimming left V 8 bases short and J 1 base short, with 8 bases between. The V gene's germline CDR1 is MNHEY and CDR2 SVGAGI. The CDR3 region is CASRRGNTEAFF. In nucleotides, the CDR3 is TGTGCCAGCCGGAGGGGGAACACTGAAGCTTTCTTT.

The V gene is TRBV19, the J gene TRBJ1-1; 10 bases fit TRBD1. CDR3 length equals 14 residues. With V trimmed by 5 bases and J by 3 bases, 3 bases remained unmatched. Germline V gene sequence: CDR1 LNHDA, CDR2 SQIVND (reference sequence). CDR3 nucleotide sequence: TGTGCCAGTAGTGGCGGACAGGGGGACACTGAAGCTTTCTTT. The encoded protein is CASSGGQGDTEAFF.

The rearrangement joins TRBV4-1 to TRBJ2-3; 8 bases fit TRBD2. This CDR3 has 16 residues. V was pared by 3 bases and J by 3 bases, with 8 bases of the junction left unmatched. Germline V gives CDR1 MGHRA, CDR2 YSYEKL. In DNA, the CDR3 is TGCGCCAGCAGCCATCCTTCAGCGGGAGTGACAGATACGCAGTATTTT. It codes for CASSHPSAGVTDTQYF.

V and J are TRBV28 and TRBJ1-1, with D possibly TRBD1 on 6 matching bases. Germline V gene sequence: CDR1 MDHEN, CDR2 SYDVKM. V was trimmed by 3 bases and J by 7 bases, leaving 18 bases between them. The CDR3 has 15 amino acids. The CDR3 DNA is TGTGCCAGCAGTTTTGGTGCGGGGGCTTTTGGTGAAGCTTTCTTT. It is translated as CASSFGAGAFGEAFF.